What follows is one T cell receptor beta chain and its context. The clone's antigen remains unknown. Base qualities are not provided; no much larger clone lies one nucleotide away. The source of the sample is a study of blood T cells in healthy people across ages (dated by TCRdb to about 2015). Background on the whole study: In model experiments, template switching captured about one uniquely barcoded TCR beta cDNA molecule for every two T cells. Four age groups were formed from the donors: young (average approximately 15 years), middle-aged (just under 40), aged (about 62) and long-lived (about 80). Using deep sequencing normalized with unique cDNA molecular identifiers, the study measured how TCR beta repertoire diversity changes with age. The study analyzed two additional independent replicas of 1 million unique cDNA reads from the same blood draw for two donors, one aged 18 to 30 and one aged 80 or older. Results the study describes overall, beyond this receptor: A strong correlation was found between observed TCR beta diversity and the percentage of naive T cells measured by flow cytometry. As age increased, observed TCR beta diversity per million T cells dropped in a roughly linear way, and a significant reduction was already evident by age about 40. Estimates of total diversity from one million sequenced T cells were regarded as lower bounds and underestimates. Because profiling used bulk unsorted PBMCs, naive and antigen-experienced compartments could not be compared conclusively. The long-lived group showed more naive CD4+ T cells, fewer expanded clones and increased TCR diversity than the aged group, suggesting age selection. Donor CMV infection status was unknown, potentially confounding age-related changes in expanded clonotypes.

Receptor amplification or capture employed 5' RACE. This sample was sequenced with an Illumina HiSeq 2500. A second PCR of roughly 6 to 11 cycles was performed with a sample-barcoded 5' primer and a J-beta primer mix. Each TCR beta cDNA molecule received a unique molecular identifier from a template-switch 5' adaptor carrying 12 random nucleotides. Each sample yielded at least 3 million CDR3-containing paired-end reads. First-strand cDNA was synthesized from all RNA with the Mint cDNA synthesis kit, primed by a TRBC-specific oligonucleotide. Following uracil-DNA glycosylase treatment, a first 18-cycle PCR with universal primers M1SS and BC2_uni_R was performed on all cDNA. As for the original processing: For normalization, 1 million high-quality reads were randomly selected from each sample, with every read carrying a distinct molecular identifier. Reads with shared molecular identifiers were discarded instead of being binned into consensus sequences. CDR3 identification, clonotype clustering and error correction used MiTCR with a Q25 quality threshold and the strictest error-elimination algorithm. A nonparametric unseen species model with Euler transformation was used to estimate a lower bound on total TCR beta diversity. TCRdb applied fastp at Q25 and MiXCR to the public reads, then kept only in-frame beta chains. A single entry per CDR3 protein holds the most common genes and DNA from its merged rows. These V and J calls derive from TCRdb rather than the authors' analysis. The sample table shows over a million distinct CDR3 sequences, and approximately 25% are seen once. Less than 0.75% of the sample is in the top ten clones.

Systemically healthy Caucasian individuals from Russia, 35 to 40 in total and aged about 6 to 100 years, were included as donors. Approximately 11 milliliters of peripheral blood were drawn from each donor into EDTA-treated Vacutainer tubes. Ficoll-Paque density-gradient centrifugation was used to isolate PBMCs, with at least 6.5 million per sample. Trizol reagent was used to extract total RNA from PBMCs, with at least 5 micrograms per sample. The percentages of naive CD45RAhigh/CD27high T cells were determined by flow cytometry on a PBMC aliquot from every donor. Inclusive of the bounding cysteine and phenylalanine, the CDR3 is 15 residues long. Only CDR3 DNA remains: 45 bases, in frame from the first base. V is clipped by 6 bases and J by 5 bases, and the sequence between their germline boundaries is 20 bases long. This same sample was also taken into another study, of T cells of mothers and their children. That second report states: The donors were nine systemically healthy Caucasian individuals, made up of three mothers and their six children. cDNA synthesis used all of the extracted RNA, with approximately 1.4 ug of RNA in each 15 ul reaction. In the second PCR, sample barcodes and 2-4 random nucleotides were introduced via the M1S primer. More than 8 million TCR beta CDR3 reads were obtained from each mother, and approximately 3 million reads were obtained from each child. Thymic selection similarly shapes TCR recombination output in related and unrelated pairs, with minor effect from inherited differences. Normalized repertoire overlap in related mother-child pairs was always slightly higher than in unrelated mother-child pairs, but the difference was never significant. Persistent microchimeric T cell clones were not detected, at a sensitivity of 85 to 100 clones per million clonotypes. Deep NGS was used in the study to compare the TCR beta repertoires of mothers and children and to look for features that separate related mother-child pairs from unrelated individuals. The mean age was about 38 +/- 4 years for the mothers and approximately 11 +/- 4 years for the children. Libraries were sequenced on Illumina HiSeq 2000 with 100+100 nt paired-end reads after adapter ligation with NEBNext reagents. To prevent cross-contamination, the mother and child libraries were prepared a month apart and were sequenced in separate runs. For each donor, somewhere between roughly 500,000 and 2,100,000 distinct TCR beta clonotypes were identified. Naive TCR beta clonotypes were estimated from low-frequency clonotypes matched to each donor's FACS-determined naive share, without sorting.

Recombination connected TRBV12-3 or TRBV12-4 to TRBJ2-7; D gene: possibly TRBD1, on 6 matching bases. The sequenced sample was blood. The clonotype comes from a girl aged 2 to 10 in good health. The DNA sequence is given as TGTGCCAGCAGCGCAGAACCAGGGGTTCACGACGAGCAGTACTTC. It encodes CASSAEPGVHDEQYF.